This note documents a single TCR beta chain sequence. These data belong to a study of blood T cell repertoires in COVID-19. The wider study: Samples of COVID-19 (acute and convalescent) were obtained from the United States, Italy and Spain. From T cells, B-cell-depleted T cells, or PBMCs came the material, which was cDNA or gDNA.

The CDR3 totals 14 residues. Germline V CDR1 and CDR2: SEHNR, FQNEAQ (reference sequence). Trimming stripped 5 bases from V and 5 bases from J, with 16 bases between. As handled by the study authors: Reference gene primer amplification gave nucleated cell count estimates. Method: immunoSEQ multiplex PCR; TCRdb's copy keeps in-frame clones and lacks some. V, J and clone size are those of that table, while D and trimming were read from the DNA. The sample lists roughly 340,000 clones, about nine tenths occurring once. Enrolled during active infection, Seattle patients were then followed longitudinally. Specimen: peripheral blood. This TCR derives from a woman aged 70-85 years with COVID-19, enrolled during active disease. The chain employs TRBV7-9 and TRBJ2-7, with D tentatively TRBD2 (5 bases). CDR3 amino acids: CASSPRTEADEQYF. The DNA of the CDR3 is TGTGCCAGCAGCCCGCGGACTGAGGCAGACGAGCAGTACTTC.